This record looks at one T cell receptor (beta chain) sequence and its context. Antigen: not known. The sample originates from a study of T cell responses to AZD1222 COVID-19 vaccine. Study conclusions and caveats: The span of vaccine-associated CD4 TCRs extended across spike, with dominance at 160-218 and 743-854. At study baseline, merely a handful of AZD1222 recipients were seropositive. Two AZD1222 administrations were followed by greater Spike-specific TCR breadth and depth.

V trimming: 4 bases; J trimming: 5 bases; junction bases outside the gene matches: 9. The CDR3 contains 15 residues. CDR1 and CDR2 (germline): SGHRS, YFSETQ. Clones were read by immunoSEQ multiplex PCR, and TCRdb kept only the in-frame ones, dropping some. The table records over 150,000 clones, around 90% of them present only once. This TCR was sampled from an adult in good health. Material: peripheral blood, obtained on day 0 of AZD1222 vaccination. The chain is built from TRBV5-1 and TRBJ1-1; 9 positions agree with TRBD1. CDR3 nucleotide sequence: TGCGCCAGCAGCCAGTCCGGGACAGGGAAAACTGAAGCTTTCTTT. Amino acids: CASSQSGTGKTEAFF.